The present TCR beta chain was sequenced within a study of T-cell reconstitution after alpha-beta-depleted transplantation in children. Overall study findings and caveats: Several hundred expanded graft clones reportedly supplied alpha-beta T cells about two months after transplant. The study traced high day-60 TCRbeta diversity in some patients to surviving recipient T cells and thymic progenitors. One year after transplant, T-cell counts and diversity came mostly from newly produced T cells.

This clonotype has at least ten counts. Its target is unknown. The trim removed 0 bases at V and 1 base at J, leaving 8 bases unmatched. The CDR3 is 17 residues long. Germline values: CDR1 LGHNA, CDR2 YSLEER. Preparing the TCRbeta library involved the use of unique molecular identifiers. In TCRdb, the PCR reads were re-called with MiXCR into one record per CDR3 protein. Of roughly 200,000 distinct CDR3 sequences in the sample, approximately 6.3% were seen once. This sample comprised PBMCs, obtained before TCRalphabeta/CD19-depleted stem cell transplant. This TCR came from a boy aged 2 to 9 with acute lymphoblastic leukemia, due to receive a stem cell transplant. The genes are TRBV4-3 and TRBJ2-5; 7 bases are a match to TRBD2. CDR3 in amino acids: CASSQESGAALQETQYF. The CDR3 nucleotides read TGCGCCAGCAGCCAAGAGAGCGGGGCTGCCCTCCAAGAGACCCAGTACTTC.